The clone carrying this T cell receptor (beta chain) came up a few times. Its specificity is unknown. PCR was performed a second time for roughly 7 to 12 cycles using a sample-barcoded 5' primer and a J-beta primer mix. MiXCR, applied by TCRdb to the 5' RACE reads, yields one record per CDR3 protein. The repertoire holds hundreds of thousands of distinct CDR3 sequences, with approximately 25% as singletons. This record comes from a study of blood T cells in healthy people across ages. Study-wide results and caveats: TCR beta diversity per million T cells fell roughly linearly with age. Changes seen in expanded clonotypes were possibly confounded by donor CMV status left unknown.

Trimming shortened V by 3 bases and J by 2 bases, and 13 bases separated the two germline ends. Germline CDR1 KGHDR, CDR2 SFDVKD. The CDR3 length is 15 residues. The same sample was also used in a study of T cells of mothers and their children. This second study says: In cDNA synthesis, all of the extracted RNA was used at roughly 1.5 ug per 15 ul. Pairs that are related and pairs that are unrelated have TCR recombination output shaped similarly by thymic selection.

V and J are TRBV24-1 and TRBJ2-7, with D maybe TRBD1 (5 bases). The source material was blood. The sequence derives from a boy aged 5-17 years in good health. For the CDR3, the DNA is TGTGCCACCAGTGATATAACAGGCCCTCCCTACGAGCAGTACTTC. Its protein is CATSDITGPPYEQYF.